The subject of this entry is one T cell receptor (beta chain). CDR1 SGHKS and CDR2 YYEKEE come from the germline V gene (reference sequence). The CDR3 contains 15 residues. Trimming pared 0 bases from V and 3 bases from J, leaving 10 bases between. TCRdb independently ran MiXCR on the RT-PCR reads; one entry per CDR3 protein. The data contain about 700,000 distinct CDR3 sequences, 13% to 15% of them singletons. The V and J genes are TRBV5-5 and TRBJ2-1; TRBD2 might be the D (5 bases). The source is a female donor in good health, serving as a healthy control. Specimen: memory CD4+ T cells from blood. In nucleotides, the CDR3 is TGTGCCAGCAGCTTGGGCCCCAGCGGCTACAATGAGCAGTTCTTC. Its protein product is CASSLGPSGYNEQFF.